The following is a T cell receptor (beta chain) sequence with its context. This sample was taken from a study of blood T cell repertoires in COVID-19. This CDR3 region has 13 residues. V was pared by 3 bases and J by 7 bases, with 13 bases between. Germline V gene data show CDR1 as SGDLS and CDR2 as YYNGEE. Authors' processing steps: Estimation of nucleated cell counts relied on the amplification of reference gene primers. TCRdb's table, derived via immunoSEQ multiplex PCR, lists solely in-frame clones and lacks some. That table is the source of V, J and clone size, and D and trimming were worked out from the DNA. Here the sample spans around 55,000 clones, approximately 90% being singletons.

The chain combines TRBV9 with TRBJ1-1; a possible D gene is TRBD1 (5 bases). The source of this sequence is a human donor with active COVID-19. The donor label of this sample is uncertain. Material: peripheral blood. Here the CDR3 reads CASSAGRGLEAFF. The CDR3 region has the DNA TGTGCCAGCAGCGCCGGACGGGGACTTGAAGCTTTCTTT.